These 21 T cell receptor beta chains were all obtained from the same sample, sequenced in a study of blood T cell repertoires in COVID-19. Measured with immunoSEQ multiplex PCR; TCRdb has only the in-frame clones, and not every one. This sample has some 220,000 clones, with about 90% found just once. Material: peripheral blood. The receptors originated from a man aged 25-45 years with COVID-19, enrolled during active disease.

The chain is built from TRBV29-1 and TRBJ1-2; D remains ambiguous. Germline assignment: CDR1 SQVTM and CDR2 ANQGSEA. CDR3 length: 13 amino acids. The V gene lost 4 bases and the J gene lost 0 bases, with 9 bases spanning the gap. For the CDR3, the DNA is TGCAGCGTTGCGGTCAACCCTAACTATGGCTACACCTTC. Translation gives CSVAVNPNYGYTF.

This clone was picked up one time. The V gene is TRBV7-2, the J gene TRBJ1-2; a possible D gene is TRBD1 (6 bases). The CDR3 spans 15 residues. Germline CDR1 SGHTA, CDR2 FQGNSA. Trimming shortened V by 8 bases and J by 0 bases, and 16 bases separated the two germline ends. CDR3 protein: CASGFSTGTNYGYTF. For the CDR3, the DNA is TGTGCCAGCGGGTTCAGCACAGGGACTAACTATGGCTACACCTTC.

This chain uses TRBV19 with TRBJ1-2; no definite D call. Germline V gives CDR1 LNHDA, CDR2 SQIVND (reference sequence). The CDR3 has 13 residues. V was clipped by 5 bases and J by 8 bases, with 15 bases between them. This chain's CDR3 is CASSLGQEGGYTF. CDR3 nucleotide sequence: TGTGCCAGTAGTCTAGGGCAGGAAGGAGGCTACACCTTC.

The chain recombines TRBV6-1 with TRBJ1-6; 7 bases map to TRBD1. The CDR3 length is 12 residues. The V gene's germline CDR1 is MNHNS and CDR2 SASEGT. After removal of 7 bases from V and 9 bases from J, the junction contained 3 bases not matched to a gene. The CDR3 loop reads CASTRTGSPLHF. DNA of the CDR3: TGTGCCAGCACCAGGACAGGTTCACCCCTCCACTTT.

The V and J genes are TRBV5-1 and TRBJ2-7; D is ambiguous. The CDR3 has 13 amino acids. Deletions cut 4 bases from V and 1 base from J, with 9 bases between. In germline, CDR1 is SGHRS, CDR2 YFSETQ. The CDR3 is CASSPPGSYEQYF. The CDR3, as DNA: TGCGCCAGCAGCCCACCGGGTTCCTACGAGCAGTACTTC.

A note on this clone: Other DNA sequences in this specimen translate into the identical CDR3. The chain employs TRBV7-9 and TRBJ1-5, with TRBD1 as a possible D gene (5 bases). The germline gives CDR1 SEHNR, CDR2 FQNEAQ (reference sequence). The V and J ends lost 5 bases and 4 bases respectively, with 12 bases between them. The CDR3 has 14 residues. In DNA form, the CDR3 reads TGTGCCAGCAGCCCGCAGGGAGGGAATCAGCCCCAGCATTTT. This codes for CASSPQGGNQPQHF. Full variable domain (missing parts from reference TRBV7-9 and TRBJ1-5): DTGVSQNPRHKITKRGQNVTFRCDPISEHNRLYWYRQTLGQGPEFLTYFQNEAQLEKSRLLSDRFSAERPKGSFSTLEIQRTEQGDSAMYLCASSPQGGNQPQHFGDGTRLSIL.

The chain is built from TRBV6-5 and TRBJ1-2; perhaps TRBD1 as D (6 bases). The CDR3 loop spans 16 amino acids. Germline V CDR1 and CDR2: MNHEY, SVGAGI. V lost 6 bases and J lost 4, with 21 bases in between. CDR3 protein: CASSYTGTRTTYGYTF. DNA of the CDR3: TGTGCCAGCAGCTACACCGGGACACGGACAACCTATGGCTACACCTTC.

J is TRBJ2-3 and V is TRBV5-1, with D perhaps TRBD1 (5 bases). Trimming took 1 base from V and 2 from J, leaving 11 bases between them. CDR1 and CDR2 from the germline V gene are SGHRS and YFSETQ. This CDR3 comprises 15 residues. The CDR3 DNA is TGCGCCAGCAGCTTGAGGACACCGCTCACAGATACGCAGTATTTT. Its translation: CASSLRTPLTDTQYF.

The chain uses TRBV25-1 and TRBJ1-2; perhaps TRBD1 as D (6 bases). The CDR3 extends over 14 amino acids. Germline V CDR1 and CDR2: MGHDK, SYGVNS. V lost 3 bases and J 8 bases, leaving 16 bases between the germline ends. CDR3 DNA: TGTGCCAGCAGTGACGCCGGGGGGCGGTGGGGCTACACCTTC. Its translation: CASSDAGGRWGYTF.

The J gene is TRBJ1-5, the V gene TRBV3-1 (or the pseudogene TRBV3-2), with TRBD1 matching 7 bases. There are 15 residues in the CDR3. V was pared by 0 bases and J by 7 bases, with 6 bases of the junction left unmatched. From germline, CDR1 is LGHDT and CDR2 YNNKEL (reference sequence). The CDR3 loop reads CASSQEGRGHQPQHF. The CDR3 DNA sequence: TGTGCCAGCAGCCAAGAGGGTAGGGGGCACCAGCCCCAGCATTTT.

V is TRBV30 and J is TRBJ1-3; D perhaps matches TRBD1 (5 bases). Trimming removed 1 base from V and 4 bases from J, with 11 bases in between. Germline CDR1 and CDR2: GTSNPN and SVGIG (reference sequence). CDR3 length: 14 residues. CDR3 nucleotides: TGTGCCTGGAGTGGCCAGGGAAAGGGAAACACCATATATTTT. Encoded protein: CAWSGQGKGNTIYF.

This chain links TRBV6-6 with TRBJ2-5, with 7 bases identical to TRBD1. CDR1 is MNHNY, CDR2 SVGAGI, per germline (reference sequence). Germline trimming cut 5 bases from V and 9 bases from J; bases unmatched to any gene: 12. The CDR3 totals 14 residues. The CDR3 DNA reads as TGTGCCAGCAGTAACGCAGAGGGGGCCAAAGCCCAGTACTTC. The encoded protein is CASSNAEGAKAQYF.

The CDR3, as DNA: TGTGCCAGCAGCGTCATCGGACTAGCGGGGGGCCCTCTTAGCGGGGAGCTGTTTTTT. Translation: CASSVIGLAGGPLSGELFF. This chain uses TRBV2 with TRBJ2-2, with TRBD2 identical over 14 bases. The CDR3 consists of 19 residues. The junction had 16 bases not matched to a gene; V was cut back by 6 bases and J by 7 bases. Germline V gene sequence: CDR1 SNHLY, CDR2 FYNNEI.

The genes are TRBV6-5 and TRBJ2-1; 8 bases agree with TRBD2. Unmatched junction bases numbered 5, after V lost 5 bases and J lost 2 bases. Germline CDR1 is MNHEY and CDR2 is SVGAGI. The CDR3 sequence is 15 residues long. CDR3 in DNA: TGTGCCAGCAGTAGTTATAGCGGGGCCTACAATGAGCAGTTCTTC. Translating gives CASSSYSGAYNEQFF.

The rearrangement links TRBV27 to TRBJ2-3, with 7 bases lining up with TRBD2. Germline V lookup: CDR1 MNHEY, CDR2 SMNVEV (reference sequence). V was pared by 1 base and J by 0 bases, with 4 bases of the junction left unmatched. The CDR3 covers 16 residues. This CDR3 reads CASSLLSGESTDTQYF. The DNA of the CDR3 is TGTGCCAGCAGTTTATTGAGCGGGGAGAGCACAGATACGCAGTATTTT.

CDR3 amino acids: CASSRTRNTEAFF. The CDR3 DNA reads as TGTGCCAGCAGTCGGACACGTAACACTGAAGCTTTCTTT. The chain recombines TRBV6-5 with TRBJ1-1; D may be TRBD1 (5 bases). This CDR3 is built from 13 residues. Per germline, CDR1 MNHEY and CDR2 SVGAGI. Trimming left V 5 bases short and J 2 bases short, with 9 bases between.

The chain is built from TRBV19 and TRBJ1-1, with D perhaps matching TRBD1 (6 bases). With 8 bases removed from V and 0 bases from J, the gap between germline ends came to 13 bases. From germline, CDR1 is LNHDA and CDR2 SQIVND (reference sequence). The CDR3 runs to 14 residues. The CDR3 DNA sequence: TGTGCCAGTCACTGGGGGGGCCTGAACACTGAAGCTTTCTTT. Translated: CASHWGGLNTEAFF.

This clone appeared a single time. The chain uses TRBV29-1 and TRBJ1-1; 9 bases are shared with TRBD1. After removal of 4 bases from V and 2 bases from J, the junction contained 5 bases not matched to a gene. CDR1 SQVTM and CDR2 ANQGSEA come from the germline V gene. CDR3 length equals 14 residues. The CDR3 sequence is CSVAQGATNTEAFF. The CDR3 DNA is TGCAGCGTTGCACAGGGGGCGACTAACACTGAAGCTTTCTTT.

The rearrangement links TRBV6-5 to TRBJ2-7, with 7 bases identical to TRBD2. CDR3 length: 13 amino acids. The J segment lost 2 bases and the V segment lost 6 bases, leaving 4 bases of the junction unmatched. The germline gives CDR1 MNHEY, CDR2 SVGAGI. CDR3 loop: CASSRDYPYEQYF. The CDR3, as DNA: TGTGCCAGCAGCCGGGACTACCCCTACGAGCAGTACTTC.

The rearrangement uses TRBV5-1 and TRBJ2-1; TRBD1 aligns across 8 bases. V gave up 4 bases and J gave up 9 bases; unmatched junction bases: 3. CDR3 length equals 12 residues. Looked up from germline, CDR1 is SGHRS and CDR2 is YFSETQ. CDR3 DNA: TGCGCCAGCAGCCATGACAGGGGTGAGCAGTTCTTC. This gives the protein CASSHDRGEQFF.

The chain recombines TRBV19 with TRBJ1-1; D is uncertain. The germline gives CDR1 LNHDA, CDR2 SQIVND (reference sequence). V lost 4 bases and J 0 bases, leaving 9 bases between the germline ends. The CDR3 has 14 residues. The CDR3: CASSTGNMNTEAFF. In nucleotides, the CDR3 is TGTGCCAGTAGTACAGGAAACATGAACACTGAAGCTTTCTTT.